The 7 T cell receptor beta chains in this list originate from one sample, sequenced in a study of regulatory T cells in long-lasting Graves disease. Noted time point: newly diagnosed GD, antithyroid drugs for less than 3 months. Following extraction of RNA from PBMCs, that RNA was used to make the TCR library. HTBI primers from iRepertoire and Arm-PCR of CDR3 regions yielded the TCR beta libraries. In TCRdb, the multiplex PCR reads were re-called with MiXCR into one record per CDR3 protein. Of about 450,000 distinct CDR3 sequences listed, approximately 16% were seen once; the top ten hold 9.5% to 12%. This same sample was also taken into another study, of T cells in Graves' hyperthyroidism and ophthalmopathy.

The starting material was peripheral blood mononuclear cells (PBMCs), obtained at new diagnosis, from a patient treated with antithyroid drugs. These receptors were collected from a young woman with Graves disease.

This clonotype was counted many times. The CDR3 DNA reads as TGTGCCAGCAGCTTCGCGGCGGGAGGGCCCTGGGGAGATACGCAGTATTTT. Translated: CASSFAAGGPWGDTQYF. The chain has TRBV5-6 and TRBJ2-3, with 9 bases fitting TRBD2. Per germline, CDR1 SGHDT and CDR2 YYEEEE. The junction had 12 bases not matched to a gene; V was cut back by 2 bases and J by 5 bases. The CDR3 runs to 17 residues.

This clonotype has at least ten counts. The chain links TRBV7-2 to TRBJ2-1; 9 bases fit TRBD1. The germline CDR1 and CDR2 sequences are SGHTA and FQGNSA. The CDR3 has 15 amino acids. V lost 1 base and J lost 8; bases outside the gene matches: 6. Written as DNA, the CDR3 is TGTGCCAGCAGCTTAGTAGGGGGACAGGGTTATGAGCAGTTCTTC. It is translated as CASSLVGGQGYEQFF.

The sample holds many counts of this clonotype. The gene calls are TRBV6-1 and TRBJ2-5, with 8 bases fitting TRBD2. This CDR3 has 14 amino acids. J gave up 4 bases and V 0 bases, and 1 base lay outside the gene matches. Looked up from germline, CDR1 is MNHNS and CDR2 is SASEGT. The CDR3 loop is CASSEAREGETQYF. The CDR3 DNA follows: TGTGCCAGCAGTGAAGCACGGGAGGGAGAGACCCAGTACTTC.

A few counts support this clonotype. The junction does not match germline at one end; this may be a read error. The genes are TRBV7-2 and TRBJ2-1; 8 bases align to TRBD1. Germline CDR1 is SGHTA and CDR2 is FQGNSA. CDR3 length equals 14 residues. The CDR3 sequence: CASSPDRGYNERFF. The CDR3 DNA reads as TGTGCCAGCAGCCCCGACAGGGGATACAATGAGCGGTTCTTC.

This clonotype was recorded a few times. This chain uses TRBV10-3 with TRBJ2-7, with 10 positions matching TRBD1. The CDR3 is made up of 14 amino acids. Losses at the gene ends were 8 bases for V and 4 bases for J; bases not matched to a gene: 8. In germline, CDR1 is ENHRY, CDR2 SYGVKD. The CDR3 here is CAILRGTGEYEQYF. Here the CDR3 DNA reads TGTGCCATCTTGAGGGGGACAGGGGAGTACGAGCAGTACTTC.

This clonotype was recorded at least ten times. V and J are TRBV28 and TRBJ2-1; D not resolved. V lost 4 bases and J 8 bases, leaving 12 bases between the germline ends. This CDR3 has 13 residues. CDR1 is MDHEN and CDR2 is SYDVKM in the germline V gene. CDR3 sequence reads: CASSWGRGDEQFF. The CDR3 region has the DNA TGTGCCAGCAGTTGGGGTCGTGGGGATGAGCAGTTCTTC.

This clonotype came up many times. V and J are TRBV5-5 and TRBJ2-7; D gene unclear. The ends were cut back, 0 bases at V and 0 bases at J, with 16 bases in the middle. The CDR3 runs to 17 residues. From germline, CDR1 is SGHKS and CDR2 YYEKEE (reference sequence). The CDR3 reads CASSLVASHPFSYEQYF. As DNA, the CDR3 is TGTGCCAGCAGCTTGGTTGCGTCTCATCCCTTCTCCTACGAGCAGTACTTC. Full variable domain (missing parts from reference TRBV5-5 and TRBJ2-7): DAGVTQSPTHLIKTRGQQVTLRCSPISGHKSVSWYQQVLGQGPQFIFQYYEKEERGRGNFPDRFSARQFPNYSSELNVNALLLGDSALYLCASSLVASHPFSYEQYFGPGTRLTVT.